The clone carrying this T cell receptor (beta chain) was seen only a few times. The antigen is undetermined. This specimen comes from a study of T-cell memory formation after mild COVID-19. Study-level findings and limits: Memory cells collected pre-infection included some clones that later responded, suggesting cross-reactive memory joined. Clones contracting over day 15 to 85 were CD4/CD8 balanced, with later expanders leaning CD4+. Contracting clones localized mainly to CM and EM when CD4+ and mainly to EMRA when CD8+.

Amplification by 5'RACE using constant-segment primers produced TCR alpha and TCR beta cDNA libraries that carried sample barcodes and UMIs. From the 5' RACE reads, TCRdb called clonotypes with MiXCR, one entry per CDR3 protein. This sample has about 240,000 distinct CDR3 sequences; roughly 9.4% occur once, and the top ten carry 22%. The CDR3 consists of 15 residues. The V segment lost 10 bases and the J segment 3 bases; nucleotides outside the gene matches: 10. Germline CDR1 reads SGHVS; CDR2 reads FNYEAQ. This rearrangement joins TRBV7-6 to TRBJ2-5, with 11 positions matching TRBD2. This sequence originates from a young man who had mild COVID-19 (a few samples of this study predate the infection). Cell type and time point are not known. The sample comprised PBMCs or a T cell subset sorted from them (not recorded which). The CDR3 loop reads CAISRGLAGEETQYF. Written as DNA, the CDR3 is TGTGCCATAAGCCGTGGACTAGCGGGTGAAGAGACCCAGTACTTC.